Listed here is a single T cell receptor (beta chain). This clone was observed a few times. The target of this receptor is not known. It has no much larger one-base neighbor in the sample; base qualities were not kept. On a MiSeq, deep resolution sequencing aimed for a depth between 1 in 1 million and 1 in 200,000 T cells, with each clonotype covered around 10x on average. TCR beta libraries were generated with the immunoSEQ hsTCRB Kit. For the original study's pipeline: Data were analyzed with ImmunoSEQ Data Assistant and ImmunoSEQ Analyzer, with V, D and J genes assigned per IMGT definitions. Clonality, with values ranging from 0 to 1, was calculated as one minus the normalized Shannon entropy of productive rearrangement frequencies. Only overrepresented clonotypes making up at least 0.05% of each patient's repertoire were included in the public clonotype analysis. Some twelve repertoires from age-matched healthy donors, obtained from immuneACCESS, served as clonality controls. TCRdb provides this immuneACCESS table in a form limited to in-frame rearrangements. Some clones are lacking; in checked studies, under half of them reflect an unresolved V gene, and why the rest are absent is not known. Clonal size and the V and J genes are those of that table, whereas D and trimming came from the DNA. The table for this sample lists tens of thousands of clones; 60% to 75% of them were counted only once. The ten largest make up roughly a tenth of the sample.

This record belongs to a study of cytotoxic CD8 clonotypes in ibrutinib-treated CLL (dated by TCRdb to the early 2020s). In the study overall: The cohort had about a dozen relapsed/refractory and roughly 15 treatment-naive patients; 17 were IGHV unmutated. Responses were partial in some 24 patients and complete in 2; after median about 63 months follow-up, around 15 stayed in remission and roughly twelve progressed. Samples at response were collected after a median of 12 months of treatment, with a range of 6 to 36 months. Samples averaged around 280,000 productive templates and 90,000 to 100,000 productive rearrangements. Of the roughly 90 people in the trial, 25 to 30 had longitudinal samples available. Cryopreserved peripheral blood mononuclear cells were obtained before treatment, at response, and at either sustained remission or disease progression. Every sample from remission and from progressive disease was obtained while the patients were still on ibrutinib.

The time point label corresponds to: progressive disease on ibrutinib. For TCR beta library preparation, roughly 2 micrograms of genomic DNA were isolated from cryopreserved PBMCs. Longitudinal blood samples from CLL patients on ibrutinib monotherapy underwent high-throughput TCR beta sequencing. The patients took part in an open-label, single-center phase 2 trial of ibrutinib monotherapy. The CDR3, cysteine through phenylalanine, is 16 amino acids long. The read is trimmed to its CDR3 DNA, 48 bases read in frame from base 1. The germline V gene encodes CDR1 SGHRS and CDR2 YFSETQ. The junction carries 10 bases between V and J, which are trimmed by 0 bases and 1 base respectively. The paper's findings and limits, for the study overall: Clonality increased at ibrutinib response, stayed stable in sustained remission, and fell back toward baseline at progression. Sustained-remission and progressing patients did not have matched sampling times, and lymph node repertoires were not examined. Public clonotypes were rare and either contracted or stayed stable during treatment, and the rise in clonality at ibrutinib response reflected the expansion of private clonotypes. Baseline clonality was found to be higher than that of age-matched healthy donors and was strongly correlated with circulating CD8+ T-cell counts.

Sequencing was performed on PBMCs, taken at disease progression, from a patient treated with ibrutinib. This clonotype originated in a human donor with chronic lymphocytic leukemia. In this chain, TRBV5-1 is recombined with TRBJ2-2, and TRBD2 may be the D gene, going by 5 matching bases. Read as DNA, the sequence is TGCGCCAGCAGCTTGGCCGACTACGTGAACACCGGGGAGCTGTTTTTT. This sequence encodes CASSLADYVNTGELFF.